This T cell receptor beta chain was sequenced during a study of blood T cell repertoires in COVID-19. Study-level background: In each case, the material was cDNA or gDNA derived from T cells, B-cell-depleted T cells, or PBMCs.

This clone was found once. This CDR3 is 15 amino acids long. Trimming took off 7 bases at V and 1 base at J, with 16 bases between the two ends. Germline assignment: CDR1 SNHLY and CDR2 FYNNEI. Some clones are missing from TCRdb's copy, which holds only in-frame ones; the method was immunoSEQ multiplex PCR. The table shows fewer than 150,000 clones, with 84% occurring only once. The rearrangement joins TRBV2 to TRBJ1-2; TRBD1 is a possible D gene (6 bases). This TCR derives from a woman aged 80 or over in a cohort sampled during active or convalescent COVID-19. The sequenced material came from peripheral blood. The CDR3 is CASKAGESINYGYTF. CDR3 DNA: TGTGCCAGCAAGGCAGGGGAGAGCATTAACTATGGCTACACCTTC.